Listed below are T cell receptor beta chains from one sample, sequenced in a study of early T cells in non-severe SARS-CoV-2 infection. A single record per CDR3 protein comes from TCRdb applying MiXCR to the 5' RACE reads. The data hold approximately 97,000 distinct CDR3 sequences, with less than 15% observed a single time. The sequencing input was whole blood. The receptors come from an adult who was a healthcare worker with PCR-confirmed SARS-CoV-2 infection or an uninfected control (not recorded which). CDR3s include the opening cysteine and the closing phenylalanine or tryptophan. A D gene is named only where the DNA matches it firmly. Not every row has a clone size; where given, it reads once, few, many or a size class.

V,size,D,length,J,DNA,CDR3
TRBV5-5,few,NA,9,TRBJ1-1,TGTGCCAGCAGCCGATCAGCTTTCTTT,CASSRSAFF
TRBV29-1,NA,NA,12,TRBJ1-2,TGCAGCGTTGCAGCGGGGCACTATGGCTACACCTTC,CSVAAGHYGYTF
TRBV20-1,NA,TRBD2,16,TRBJ2-3,TGCAGTGCTAGGTCACTAGCGGGCGACGGGGGGGATACGCAGTATTTT,CSARSLAGDGGDTQYF
TRBV28,few,TRBD1,18,TRBJ2-6,TGTGCCAGCAGTTCCCTGGGACAGTTTACCTCTGGGGCCAACGTCCTGACTTTC,CASSSLGQFTSGANVLTF
TRBV12-3/TRBV12-4,NA,TRBD2,14,TRBJ2-7,TGTGCCAGCAGTGAGCGGGGGGGTTACTACGAGCAGTACTTC,CASSERGGYYEQYF
TRBV5-1,many,NA,13,TRBJ2-1,TGCGCCAGCAAGACGGGAGTAGCAAATGAGCAGTTCTTC,CASKTGVANEQFF
TRBV9,NA,TRBD2,16,TRBJ2-1,TGTGCCAGCAGCGTAGGCGGGCGGGGGGCCTACAATGAGCAGTTCTTC,CASSVGGRGAYNEQFF
TRBV2,NA,NA,15,TRBJ2-1,TGTGCCAGCAATCTCGGGGGCCTAAGCGGCAATGAGCAGTTCTTC,CASNLGGLSGNEQFF
TRBV18,many,NA,16,TRBJ1-1,TGTGCCAGCTCACCAGGAGCAGGGGCCGTCAACACTGAAGCTTTCTTT,CASSPGAGAVNTEAFF
TRBV18,NA,NA,12,TRBJ2-4,TGTGCCAGCTCACCCATGGAAAACATTCAGTACTTC,CASSPMENIQYF
TRBV10-3,NA,NA,13,TRBJ2-7,TGTGCCATTGGGGACCCCAAAGCCTACGAGCAGTACTTC,CAIGDPKAYEQYF
TRBV20-1,many,TRBD1,13,TRBJ2-7,TGCAGTGCTACCCTGACAGGGACCTACGAGCAGTACTTC,CSATLTGTYEQYF
TRBV27,NA,NA,14,TRBJ2-3,TGTGCCAGCAGTTTAAGGGGGTTGGCAGATACGCAGTATTTT,CASSLRGLADTQYF
TRBV18,NA,NA,14,TRBJ1-1,TGTGCCAGCTCCCCTCAGGGGAGAGACACTGAAGCTTTCTTT,CASSPQGRDTEAFF
TRBV10-1,many,NA,11,TRBJ2-7,TGCGCCAGCCGGGACATCTACGAGCAGTACTTC,CASRDIYEQYF
TRBV12-3/TRBV12-4,few,TRBD1,12,TRBJ1-5,TGTGCCAGCAGCCGACAGGGGCAGCCCCAGCATTTT,CASSRQGQPQHF